This T cell receptor (beta chain) was retrieved from a study of T cells after posttransplantation cyclophosphamide. About this clone: The antigen remains unidentified.

Clones were read by immunoSEQ multiplex PCR, and TCRdb kept only the in-frame ones, dropping some. The sample lists roughly 49,000 clones, more than 70% occurring once. Study-wide findings and caveats: Donor CD8+ memory clones often dominated recipient blood repertoires at later times. TRB clonality was highly associated with recipient CMV seropositivity and reactivation. Tissue-infiltrating T cells from skin or gut overlapped little with blood T cells.

Sequenced sample: PBMCs. This receptor was obtained from a man younger than 45 with a blood cancer, CMV-positive, and with a related stem cell donor.

This chain's CDR3 is CASSPRRSSYNEQFF. CDR3 in DNA: TGTGCCAGCAGTCCAAGGAGAAGCTCCTACAATGAGCAGTTCTTC. The V call is TRBV7-9, the J call TRBJ2-1; the D is unclear. Germline loops: CDR1 SEHNR, CDR2 FQNEAQ (reference sequence). V lost 6 bases to trimming and J lost 0 bases, with 12 bases between them. The length of the CDR3 is 15 residues.